The 29 T cell receptor beta chains listed next were all sequenced from one sample in a study of blood T cell repertoires in COVID-19. Method: immunoSEQ multiplex PCR; TCRdb's copy keeps in-frame clones and lacks some. The sample carries about 300,000 clones, 83% recorded once. The sequenced sample consisted of peripheral blood. These receptors all come from a woman between 50 and 59 years old who had recovered from COVID-19.

The V and J genes are TRBV25-1 and TRBJ2-1; D ambiguous. Between the trimmed V and J ends, which lost 9 bases and 0 bases, there was a span of 9 bases. Looked up from germline, CDR1 is MGHDK and CDR2 is SYGVNS. This CDR3 region has 13 residues. The CDR3 sequence is CASLHSSYNEQFF. In DNA form, the CDR3 reads TGTGCCAGTCTTCACAGCTCCTACAATGAGCAGTTCTTC.

This chain links TRBV5-4 with TRBJ1-2, with D unresolved. From germline, CDR1 is SGHNT and CDR2 YYREEE (reference sequence). Trimming pared 4 bases from V and 1 base from J, leaving 11 bases between. This CDR3 spans 14 amino acids. CDR3 sequence reads: CASSLTQDNYGYTF. In nucleotides, the CDR3 is TGTGCCAGCAGCCTGACCCAGGATAACTATGGCTACACCTTC.

The genes are TRBV30 and TRBJ2-1, with 9 bases fitting TRBD2. The CDR3 spans 13 residues. J lost 7 bases, V lost 3 bases, and 4 bases had no gene match. Per the germline V gene, CDR1 is GTSNPN and CDR2 is SVGIG (reference sequence). This CDR3 reads CAWRTSGLNEQFF. The CDR3 nucleotides are TGTGCCTGGAGGACTAGCGGACTGAATGAGCAGTTCTTC.

The V and J genes are TRBV12-3 or TRBV12-4 and TRBJ2-2, with D perhaps matching TRBD2 (5 bases). The V end lost 6 bases, the J end lost 7 bases, and 6 bases lay between the germline ends. This CDR3 contains 11 residues. In DNA form, the CDR3 reads TGTGCCAGCAGCGGGATCGGGGAGCTGTTTTTT. Translated: CASSGIGELFF.

The V and J genes are TRBV2 and TRBJ2-7; D unclear. CDR3 length: 13 residues. Germline CDR1 SNHLY, CDR2 FYNNEI. Trimming stripped 7 bases from V and 1 base from J, with 11 bases between. The CDR3 protein is CASMRLESYEQYF. The CDR3, as DNA: TGTGCCAGCATGCGGCTAGAGTCCTACGAGCAGTACTTC.

The J gene is TRBJ1-4, the V gene TRBV29-1; D is unresolved. V lost 5 bases to trimming and J lost 0 bases, with 10 bases between them. CDR1 SQVTM and CDR2 ANQGSEA come from the germline V gene. The CDR3 runs to 14 residues. Here the CDR3 reads CSVNRHSTNEKLFF. CDR3 bases: TGCAGCGTTAACAGACACTCAACTAATGAAAAACTGTTTTTT.

This clone was observed a single time. This chain connects TRBV2 to TRBJ2-3; maybe TRBD2 (6 bases). CDR3 length: 13 amino acids. The V end was cut by 4 bases, the J end by 2 bases, with 7 bases between. Germline-derived CDR1 and CDR2 are SNHLY and FYNNEI. The CDR3 spells CASSGDFTDTQYF. CDR3 coding DNA: TGTGCCAGCAGTGGGGACTTCACAGATACGCAGTATTTT.

Worth noting for this clone: At one boundary the junction diverges from the germline segment, which might be a read error. The J gene is TRBJ1-5, the V gene TRBV28; the match to TRBD1 covers 7 bases. The CDR3 length is 16 residues. Per germline, CDR1 MDHEN and CDR2 SYDVKM. CDR3 coding DNA: TGTGCCAGCAGCTTATGGCAGGGGGGAGGCAATCAGCCCCAGCATTTT. Translated: CASSLWQGGGNQPQHF.

The chain couples TRBV14 to TRBJ1-2; D is undetermined. The V gene's germline CDR1 is SGHDN and CDR2 FVKESK. V was shortened by 0 bases and J by 2 bases, with 4 bases between the two germline ends. This CDR3 has 13 residues. CDR3: CASSQELNYGYTF. The CDR3 nucleotides read TGTGCCAGCAGCCAAGAATTAAACTATGGCTACACCTTC.

The chain has TRBV10-3 and TRBJ1-2; 8 bases map to TRBD1. Germline V gene lookup returns CDR1 ENHRY and CDR2 SYGVKD. This CDR3 is built from 16 residues. J lost 11 bases, V lost 0 bases, and 14 bases had no gene match. Here the CDR3 reads CAISESISGRGRGYTF. DNA of the CDR3: TGTGCCATCAGTGAGTCGATCTCAGGCAGGGGGCGCGGGTACACCTTC.

Only one count was recorded for this clone. The chain carries TRBV7-3 and TRBJ1-3, with D tentatively TRBD1 (5 bases). The CDR3 is 15 residues long. Trimming took 5 bases from V and 2 from J, leaving 13 bases between them. The germline CDR1 and CDR2 sequences are SGHTA and FQGTGA. DNA for the CDR3: TGTGCCAGCAGCACAACTCGGGGGGCTGGAAACACCATATATTTT. Its protein is CASSTTRGAGNTIYF.

The chain has TRBV6-5 and TRBJ1-3; TRBD1 agrees at 7 bases. Trimming took 6 bases from V and 0 from J; bases not matched to a gene: 5. The CDR3 consists of 15 residues. Germline V gene sequence: CDR1 MNHEY, CDR2 SVGAGI. The CDR3 reads CASRKGASSGNTIYF. Written as DNA, the CDR3 is TGTGCCAGCAGGAAGGGGGCCTCCTCTGGAAACACCATATATTTT.

V is TRBV7-2 and J is TRBJ2-5; perhaps TRBD2 as D (5 bases). The CDR3 runs to 14 residues. Germline CDR1 is SGHTA and CDR2 is FQGNSA. Trimming shortened V by 5 bases and J by 5 bases, and 15 bases separated the two germline ends. CDR3 residues: CASSPMGSYETQYF. The CDR3, as DNA: TGTGCCAGCAGCCCTATGGGGAGTTATGAGACCCAGTACTTC.

The V call is TRBV9, the J call TRBJ2-1; D is perhaps TRBD2 (6 bases). Germline assignment: CDR1 SGDLS and CDR2 YYNGEE. The CDR3 is 15 amino acids. V was shortened by 7 bases and J by 4 bases, with 18 bases between the two germline ends. The CDR3 region has the DNA TGTGCCAGCGCGGGGTTGGGTCTAGGATACAATGAGCAGTTCTTC. Residues: CASAGLGLGYNEQFF.

This chain links TRBV27 with TRBJ1-2; D gene ambiguous. Between the trimmed V and J ends, which lost 5 bases and 2 bases, there was a span of 9 bases. CDR1 MNHEY and CDR2 SMNVEV come from the germline V gene (reference sequence). There are 13 residues in the CDR3. CDR3 sequence reads: CASSRQENYGYTF. The CDR3 DNA sequence: TGTGCCAGCAGTCGACAAGAGAACTATGGCTACACCTTC.

The chain employs TRBV5-1 and TRBJ2-5, with D perhaps TRBD1 (6 bases). The CDR3 has 17 amino acids. Trimming stripped 6 bases from V and 5 bases from J, with 26 bases between. Germline loops: CDR1 SGHRS, CDR2 YFSETQ. CDR3 loop: CASTHGDGAGQGETQYF. In DNA form, the CDR3 reads TGCGCCAGCACCCACGGGGATGGGGCAGGGCAGGGGGAGACCCAGTACTTC. Looking up the rest from reference TRBV5-1 and TRBJ2-5 gives the full variable domain: KAGVTQTPRYLIKTRGQQVTLSCSPISGHRSVSWYQQTPGQGLQFLFEYFSETQRNKGNFPGRFSGRQFSNSRSEMNVSTLELGDSALYLCASTHGDGAGQGETQYFGPGTRLLVL.

V and J are TRBV2 and TRBJ1-2, with D possibly TRBD1 on 5 matching bases. This CDR3 comprises 16 residues. CDR1 and CDR2 from the germline V gene are SNHLY and FYNNEI. V lost 7 bases and J lost 5, with 23 bases in between. In DNA, the CDR3 is TGTGCCAGCACCCCTGTCGGGGGTTCTTTAGGATATGGCTACACCTTC. The encoded protein is CASTPVGGSLGYGYTF.

This sequence joins TRBV3-1 (or the pseudogene TRBV3-2) and TRBJ2-1, with D tentatively TRBD2 (6 bases). V lost 1 base to trimming and J lost 10 bases, with 11 bases between them. The CDR3 contains 13 residues. CDR1 LGHDT and CDR2 YNNKEL come from the germline V gene (reference sequence). CDR3 nucleotide sequence: TGTGCCAGCAGCCAAGTCGGGAGAGAGGAGCAGTTCTTC. Residues: CASSQVGREEQFF.

V usage is TRBV3-1 (or the pseudogene TRBV3-2) and J usage is TRBJ2-3; D is uncertain. This CDR3 comprises 15 residues. Germline V gene sequence: CDR1 LGHDT, CDR2 YNNKEL (reference sequence). Between the trimmed V and J ends, which lost 0 bases and 4 bases, there was a span of 11 bases. Written as DNA, the CDR3 is TGTGCCAGCAGCCAAGAAGGTAGCATCGCAGATACGCAGTATTTT. It yields the protein CASSQEGSIADTQYF.

This CDR3 is CASSLRGKAQGARGYTF. In DNA form, the CDR3 reads TGTGCCAGCAGCTTAAGAGGGAAGGCACAGGGGGCTCGCGGCTACACCTTC. The J gene is TRBJ1-2, the V gene TRBV7-2, with 9 bases aligning to TRBD1. The V segment lost 2 bases and the J segment 8 bases; nucleotides outside the gene matches: 15. The CDR3 consists of 17 residues. Germline CDR1 is SGHTA and CDR2 is FQGNSA.

The chain couples TRBV5-4 to TRBJ2-2; TRBD2 is a possible D gene (6 bases). V gave up 4 bases and J gave up 4 bases, with 23 bases separating them. This CDR3 is built from 18 residues. CDR1 is SGHNT, CDR2 YYREEE, per germline (reference sequence). CDR3 nucleotide sequence: TGTGCCAGCAGCCAAAACCGGGACTCGAATCTAGGCACCGGGGAGCTGTTTTTT. It codes for CASSQNRDSNLGTGELFF.

This chain connects TRBV10-3 to TRBJ1-2; 10 nucleotides match TRBD1. Germline values: CDR1 ENHRY, CDR2 SYGVKD. J gave up 7 bases and V 2 bases, and 7 bases lay outside the gene matches. The CDR3 contains 15 residues. The CDR3 sequence: CAISEPLGTGAGYTF. CDR3 nucleotide sequence: TGTGCCATCAGTGAGCCGCTTGGGACAGGGGCTGGCTACACCTTC.

The V and J genes are TRBV18 and TRBJ1-5; D unclear. This CDR3 has 16 amino acids. Germline CDR1 reads KGHSH; CDR2 reads LQKENI. V was clipped by 0 bases and J by 4 bases, with 13 bases between them. The DNA of the CDR3 is TGTGCCAGCTCACCACCGAATCAACTAAAAAATCAGCCCCAGCATTTT. Translated, it gives CASSPPNQLKNQPQHF.

The DNA of the CDR3 is TGTGCCAGCAGTGAAGGAGGCCAGGGGGCCCTGGAGACCCAGTACTTC. It specifies CASSEGGQGALETQYF. The chain recombines TRBV25-1 with TRBJ2-5; 8 bases line up with TRBD1. V shed 2 bases and J 5 bases; nucleotides not matched to a gene: 10. The CDR3 contains 16 residues. The germline CDR1 and CDR2 sequences are MGHDK and SYGVNS. The variable domain in full, completed from reference TRBV25-1 and TRBJ2-5, reads EADIYQTPRYLVIGTGKKITLECSQTMGHDKMYWYQQDPGMELHLIHYSYGVNSTEKGDLSSESTVSRIRTEHFPLTLESARPSHTSQYLCASSEGGQGALETQYFGPGTRLLVL.

The V gene is TRBV12-3 or TRBV12-4, the J gene TRBJ1-5; D may be TRBD1 (5 bases). Trimming took 3 bases from V and 5 from J, leaving 8 bases between them. The CDR3 totals 13 residues. The CDR3 DNA sequence: TGTGCCAGCAGTTTGGGGGGGGATCAGCCCCAGCATTTT. Protein sequence: CASSLGGDQPQHF.

The genes are TRBV10-3 and TRBJ1-5; TRBD1 matches at 10 bases. Germline lookup yields CDR1 ENHRY and CDR2 SYGVKD. The CDR3 totals 15 residues. V dropped 2 bases and J dropped 4; count of bases not matched to a gene: 2. CDR3 region: CAISEGDRGNQPQHF. CDR3 sequence (DNA): TGTGCCATCAGTGAGGGGGACAGGGGAAATCAGCCCCAGCATTTT.

The chain links TRBV28 to TRBJ2-5, with a tentative D call TRBD1 (5 bases). The CDR3 loop spans 16 amino acids. The germline CDR1 and CDR2 sequences are MDHEN and SYDVKM. The V gene lost 1 base and the J gene lost 5 bases, with 17 bases spanning the gap. The CDR3 DNA follows: TGTGCCAGCAGTTTATACCCGGACATAGGGATGGAGACCCAGTACTTC. It is translated as CASSLYPDIGMETQYF. The whole variable domain, remainder taken from reference TRBV28 and TRBJ2-5, is DVKVTQSSRYLVKRTGEKVFLECVQDMDHENMFWYRQDPGLGLRLIYFSYDVKMKEKGDIPEGYSVSREKKERFSLILESASTNQTSMYLCASSLYPDIGMETQYFGPGTRLLVL.

The rearrangement uses TRBV19 and TRBJ1-5; 7 nucleotides line up with TRBD1. This CDR3 has 17 amino acids. V lost 3 bases and J lost 3; bases outside the gene matches: 11. Germline V gives CDR1 LNHDA, CDR2 SQIVND (reference sequence). In DNA, the CDR3 is TGTGCCAGTAGTATTATGGCAATGGAGGGGGCCAATCAGCCCCAGCATTTT. Its protein product is CASSIMAMEGANQPQHF. Together with reference TRBV19 and TRBJ1-5, the CDR3 gives the full variable domain: DGGITQSPKYLFRKEGQNVTLSCEQNLNHDAMYWYRQDPGQGLRLIYYSQIVNDFQKGDIAEGYSVSREKKESFPLTVTSAQKNPTAFYLCASSIMAMEGANQPQHFGDGTRLSIL.

The J gene is TRBJ1-1, the V gene TRBV27; possible D gene TRBD1, 5 bases. The V gene's germline CDR1 is MNHEY and CDR2 SMNVEV (reference sequence). This CDR3 comprises 17 residues. With 5 bases removed from V and 5 bases from J, the gap between germline ends came to 24 bases. The DNA of the CDR3 is TGTGCCAGCAGTCCCAGACAGTCCCAGCGGGGTCGGACTGAAGCTTTCTTT. Its protein product is CASSPRQSQRGRTEAFF.